The T cell receptor beta chain described here comes from a study of cytomegalovirus exposure and HLA in healthy donors. About the study: Early release data held about 92 million unique TCRs from HLA-typed donors.

The CDR3 sequence is 15 residues long. CDR1 MNHEY and CDR2 SVGAGI come from the germline V gene. The PCR contained 60 Vbeta and 13 Jbeta primers. Only in-frame clones appear in the TCRdb table, and some are missing; sequencing was by immunoSEQ multiplex PCR. The table lists 99,000 or so clones, 65% to 85% of them singletons. The specimen was PBMCs. The source of this sequence is a male donor in good health and CMV-seronegative. The chain links TRBV6-5 to TRBJ2-5; 8 nucleotides agree with TRBD1. The DNA end favors TRBJ2-7, so the J call may be wrong. The CDR3 here is CASRYGGQGTYEQYF. DNA for the CDR3: TGTGCCAGCAGGTACGGAGGACAGGGCACCTACGAGCAGTACTTC.